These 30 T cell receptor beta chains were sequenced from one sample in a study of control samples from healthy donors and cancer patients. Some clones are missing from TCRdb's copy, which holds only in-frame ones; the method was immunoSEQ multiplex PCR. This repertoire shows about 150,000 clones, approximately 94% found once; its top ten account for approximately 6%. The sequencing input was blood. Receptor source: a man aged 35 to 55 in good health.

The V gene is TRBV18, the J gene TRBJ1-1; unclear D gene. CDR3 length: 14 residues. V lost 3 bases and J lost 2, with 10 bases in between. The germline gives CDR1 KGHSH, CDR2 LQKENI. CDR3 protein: CASSPDRINTEAFF. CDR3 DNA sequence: TGTGCCAGCTCACCGGATCGGATCAACACTGAAGCTTTCTTT. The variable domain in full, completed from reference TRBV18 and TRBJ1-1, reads NAGVMQNPRHLVRRRGQEARLRCSPMKGHSHVYWYRQLPEEGLKFMVYLQKENIIDESGMPKERFSAEFPKEGPSILRIQQVVRGDSAAYFCASSPDRINTEAFFGQGTRLTVV.

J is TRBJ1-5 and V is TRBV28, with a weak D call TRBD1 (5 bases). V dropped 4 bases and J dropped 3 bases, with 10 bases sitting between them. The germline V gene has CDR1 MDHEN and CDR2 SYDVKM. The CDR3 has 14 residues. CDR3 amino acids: CASSWQGFNQPQHF. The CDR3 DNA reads TGTGCCAGCAGTTGGCAGGGATTCAATCAGCCCCAGCATTTT.

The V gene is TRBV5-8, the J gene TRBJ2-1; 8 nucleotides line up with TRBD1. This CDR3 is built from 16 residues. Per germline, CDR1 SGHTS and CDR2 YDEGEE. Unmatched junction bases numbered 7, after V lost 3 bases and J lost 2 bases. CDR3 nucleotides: TGTGCCAGCAGCTCAACACAGGGGGGCACCTACAATGAGCAGTTCTTC. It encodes CASSSTQGGTYNEQFF.

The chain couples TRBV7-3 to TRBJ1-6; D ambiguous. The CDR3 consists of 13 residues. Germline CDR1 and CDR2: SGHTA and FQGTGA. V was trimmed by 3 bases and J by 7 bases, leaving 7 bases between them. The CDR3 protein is CASSFDPNSPLHF. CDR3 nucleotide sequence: TGTGCCAGCAGCTTTGATCCGAATTCACCCCTCCACTTT.

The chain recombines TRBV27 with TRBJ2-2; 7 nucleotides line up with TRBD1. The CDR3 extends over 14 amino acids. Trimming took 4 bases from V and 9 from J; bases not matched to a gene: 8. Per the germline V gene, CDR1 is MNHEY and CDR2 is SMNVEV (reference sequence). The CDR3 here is CASSSENRGRELFF. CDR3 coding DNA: TGTGCCAGCAGTTCCGAAAACAGGGGCCGGGAGCTGTTTTTT.

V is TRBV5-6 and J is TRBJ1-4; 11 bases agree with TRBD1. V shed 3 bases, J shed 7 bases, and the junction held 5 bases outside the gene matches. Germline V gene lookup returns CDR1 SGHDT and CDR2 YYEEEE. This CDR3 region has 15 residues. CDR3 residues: CASSYGTGGAEKLFF. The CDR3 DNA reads TGTGCCAGCAGCTACGGGACAGGGGGGGCTGAAAAACTGTTTTTT.

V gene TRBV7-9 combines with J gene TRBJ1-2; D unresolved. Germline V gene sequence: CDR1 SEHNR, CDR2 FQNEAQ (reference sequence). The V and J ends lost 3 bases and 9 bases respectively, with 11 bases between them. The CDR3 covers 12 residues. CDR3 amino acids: CASSFDTPSYTF. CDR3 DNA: TGTGCCAGCAGCTTCGACACGCCGAGCTACACCTTC.

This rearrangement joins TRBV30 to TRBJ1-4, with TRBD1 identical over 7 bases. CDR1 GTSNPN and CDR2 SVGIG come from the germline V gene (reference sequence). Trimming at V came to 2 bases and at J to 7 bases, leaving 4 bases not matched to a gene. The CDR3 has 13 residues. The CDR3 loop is CAWSTDRAEKLFF. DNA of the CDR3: TGTGCCTGGAGTACTGACAGGGCTGAAAAACTGTTTTTT. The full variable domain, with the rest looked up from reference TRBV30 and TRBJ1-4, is SQTIHQWPATLVQPVGSPLSLECTVEGTSNPNLYWYRQAAGRGLQLLFYSVGIGQISSEVPQNLSASRPQDRQFILSSKKLLLSDSGFYLCAWSTDRAEKLFFGSGTQLSVL.

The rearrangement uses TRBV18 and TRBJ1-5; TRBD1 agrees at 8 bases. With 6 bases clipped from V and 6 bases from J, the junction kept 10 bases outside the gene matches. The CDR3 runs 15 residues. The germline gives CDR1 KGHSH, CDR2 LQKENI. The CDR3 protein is CASSLGRGQGQPQHF. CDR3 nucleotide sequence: TGTGCCAGCTCTCTAGGCAGGGGGCAGGGTCAGCCCCAGCATTTT.

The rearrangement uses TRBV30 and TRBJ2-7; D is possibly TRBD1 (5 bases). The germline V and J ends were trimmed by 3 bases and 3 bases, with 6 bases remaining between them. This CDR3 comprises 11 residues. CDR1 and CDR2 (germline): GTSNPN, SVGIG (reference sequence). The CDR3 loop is CAWSDSYEQYF. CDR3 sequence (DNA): TGTGCCTGGAGCGACAGCTACGAGCAGTACTTC.

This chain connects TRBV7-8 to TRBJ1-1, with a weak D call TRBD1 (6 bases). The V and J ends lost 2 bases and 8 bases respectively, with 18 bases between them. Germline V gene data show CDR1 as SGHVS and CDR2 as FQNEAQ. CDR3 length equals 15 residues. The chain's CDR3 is CASSLSQGGIREAFF. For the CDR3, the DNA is TGTGCCAGCAGCTTATCCCAAGGGGGGATCCGGGAAGCTTTCTTT.

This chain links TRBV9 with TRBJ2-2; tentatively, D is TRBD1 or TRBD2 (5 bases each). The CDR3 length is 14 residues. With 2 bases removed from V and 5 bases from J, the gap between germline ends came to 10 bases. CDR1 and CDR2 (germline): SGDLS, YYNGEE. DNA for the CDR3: TGTGCCAGCAGCGTGTATTGGGGGACCGGGGAGCTGTTTTTT. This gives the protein CASSVYWGTGELFF.

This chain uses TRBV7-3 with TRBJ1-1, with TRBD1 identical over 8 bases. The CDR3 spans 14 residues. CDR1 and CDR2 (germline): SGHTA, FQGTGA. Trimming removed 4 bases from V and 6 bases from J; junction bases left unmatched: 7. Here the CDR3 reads CASSSDRGGAEAFF. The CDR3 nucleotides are TGTGCCAGCAGCTCCGACAGGGGTGGGGCTGAAGCTTTCTTT. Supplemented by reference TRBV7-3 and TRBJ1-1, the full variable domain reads GAGVSQTPSNKVTEKGKYVELRCDPISGHTALYWYRQSLGQGPEFLIYFQGTGAADDSGLPNDRFFAVRPEGSVSTLKIQRTERGDSAVYLCASSSDRGGAEAFFGQGTRLTVV.

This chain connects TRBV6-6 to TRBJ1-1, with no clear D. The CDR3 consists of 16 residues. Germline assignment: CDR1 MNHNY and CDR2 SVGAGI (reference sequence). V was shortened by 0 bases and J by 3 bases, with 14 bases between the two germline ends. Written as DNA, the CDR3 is TGTGCCAGCAGTTACTCGAGGGCGGGATGGGACACTGAAGCTTTCTTT. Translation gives CASSYSRAGWDTEAFF.

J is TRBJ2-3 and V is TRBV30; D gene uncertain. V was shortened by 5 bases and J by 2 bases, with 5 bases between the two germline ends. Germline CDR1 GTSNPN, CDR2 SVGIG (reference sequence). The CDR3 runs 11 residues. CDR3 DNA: TGTGCCTGGCGATACACAGATACGCAGTATTTT. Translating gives CAWRYTDTQYF.

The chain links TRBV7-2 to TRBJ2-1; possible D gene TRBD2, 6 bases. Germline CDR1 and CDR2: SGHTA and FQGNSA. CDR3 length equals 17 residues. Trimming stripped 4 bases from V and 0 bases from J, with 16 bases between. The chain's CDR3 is CASSWVLRGGSYNEQFF. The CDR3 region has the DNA TGTGCCAGCAGCTGGGTGTTGCGGGGAGGCTCCTACAATGAGCAGTTCTTC.

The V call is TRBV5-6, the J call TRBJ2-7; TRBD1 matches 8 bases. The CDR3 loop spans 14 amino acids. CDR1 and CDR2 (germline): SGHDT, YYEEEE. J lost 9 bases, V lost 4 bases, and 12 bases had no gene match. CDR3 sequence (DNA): TGTGCCAGCAGCCAGAGACCGGGACAGGAGGGGCAGTACTTC. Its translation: CASSQRPGQEGQYF.

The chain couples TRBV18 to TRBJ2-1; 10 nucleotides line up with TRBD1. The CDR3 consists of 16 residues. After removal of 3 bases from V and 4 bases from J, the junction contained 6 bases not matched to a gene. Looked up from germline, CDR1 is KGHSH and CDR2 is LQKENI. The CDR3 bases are TGTGCCAGCTCACCCAAGACAGGGGGCGATTACAATGAGCAGTTCTTC. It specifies CASSPKTGGDYNEQFF. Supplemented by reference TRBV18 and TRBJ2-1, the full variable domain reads NAGVMQNPRHLVRRRGQEARLRCSPMKGHSHVYWYRQLPEEGLKFMVYLQKENIIDESGMPKERFSAEFPKEGPSILRIQQVVRGDSAAYFCASSPKTGGDYNEQFFGPGTRLTVL.

CDR3 region: CASSFKGTEAFF. The DNA for the CDR3 is TGTGCCAGCAGCTTCAAGGGCACTGAAGCTTTCTTT. The chain links TRBV5-4 to TRBJ1-1; D is uncertain. Germline CDR1 is SGHNT and CDR2 is YYREEE (reference sequence). This CDR3 contains 12 residues. Trimming shortened V by 2 bases and J by 4 bases, and 6 bases separated the two germline ends.

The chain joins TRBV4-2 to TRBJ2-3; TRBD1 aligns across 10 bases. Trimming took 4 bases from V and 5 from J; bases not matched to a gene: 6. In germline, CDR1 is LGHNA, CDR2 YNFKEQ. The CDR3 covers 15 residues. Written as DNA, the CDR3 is TGTGCCAGCAGCCCCGGACAGGGGGGTAGAGATACGCAGTATTTT. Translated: CASSPGQGGRDTQYF.

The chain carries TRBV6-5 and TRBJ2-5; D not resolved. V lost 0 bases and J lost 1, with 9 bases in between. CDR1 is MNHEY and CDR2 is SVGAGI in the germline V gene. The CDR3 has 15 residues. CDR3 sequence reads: CASSYSARTQETQYF. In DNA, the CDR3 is TGTGCCAGCAGTTACTCGGCGAGAACCCAAGAGACCCAGTACTTC.

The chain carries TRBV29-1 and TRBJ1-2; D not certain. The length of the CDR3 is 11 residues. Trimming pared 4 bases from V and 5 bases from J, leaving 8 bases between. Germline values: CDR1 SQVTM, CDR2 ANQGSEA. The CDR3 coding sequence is TGCAGCGTTGCGTCTCTGTATGGCTACACCTTC. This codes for CSVASLYGYTF.

The CDR3 DNA is TGTGCCACCAGCAGATCCGGGACAGGAGGCGGCTACACCTTC. Protein: CATSRSGTGGGYTF. This chain uses TRBV15 with TRBJ1-2; 8 nucleotides align to TRBD1. V lost 2 bases to trimming and J lost 8 bases; unmatched junction nucleotides: 7. Per germline, CDR1 LNHNV and CDR2 YYDKDF (reference sequence). CDR3 length: 14 amino acids. Full variable domain (outside the CDR3, taken from reference TRBV15 and TRBJ1-2): DAMVIQNPRYQVTQFGKPVTLSCSQTLNHNVMYWYQQKSSQAPKLLFHYYDKDFNNEADTPDNFQSRRPNTSFCFLDIRSPGLGDTAMYLCATSRSGTGGGYTFGSGTRLTVV.

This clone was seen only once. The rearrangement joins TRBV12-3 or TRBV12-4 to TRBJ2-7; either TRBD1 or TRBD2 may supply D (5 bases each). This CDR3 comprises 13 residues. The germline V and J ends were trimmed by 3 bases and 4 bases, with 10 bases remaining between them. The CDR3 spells CASSFGGGYEQYF. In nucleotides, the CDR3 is TGTGCCAGCAGTTTTGGGGGTGGGTACGAGCAGTACTTC.

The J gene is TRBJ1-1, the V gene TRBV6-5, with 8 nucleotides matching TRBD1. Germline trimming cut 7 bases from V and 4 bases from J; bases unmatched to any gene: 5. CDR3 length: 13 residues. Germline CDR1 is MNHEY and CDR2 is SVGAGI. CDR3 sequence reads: CASMKQGGTEAFF. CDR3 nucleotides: TGTGCCAGCATGAAACAGGGGGGCACTGAAGCTTTCTTT.

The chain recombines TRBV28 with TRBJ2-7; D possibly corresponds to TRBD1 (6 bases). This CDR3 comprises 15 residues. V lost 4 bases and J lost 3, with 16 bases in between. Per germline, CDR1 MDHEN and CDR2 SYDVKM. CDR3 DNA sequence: TGTGCCAGCAGTTCCGACAGGACCCAATTCTACGAGCAGTACTTC. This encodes CASSSDRTQFYEQYF.

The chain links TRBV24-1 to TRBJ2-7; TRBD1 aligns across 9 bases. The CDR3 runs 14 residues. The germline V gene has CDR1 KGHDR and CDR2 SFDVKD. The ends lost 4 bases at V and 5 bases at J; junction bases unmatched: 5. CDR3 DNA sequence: TGTGCCACCAGTGACCCGGACAGGGGCGACGAGCAGTACTTC. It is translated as CATSDPDRGDEQYF.

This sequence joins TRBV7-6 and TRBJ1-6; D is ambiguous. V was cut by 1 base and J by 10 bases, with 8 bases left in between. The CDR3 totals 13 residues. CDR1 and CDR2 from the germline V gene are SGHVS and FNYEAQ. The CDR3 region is CASSLDLGSPLHF. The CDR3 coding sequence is TGTGCCAGCAGCTTAGATCTGGGGTCACCCCTCCACTTT. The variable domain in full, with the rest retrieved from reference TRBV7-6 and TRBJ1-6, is GAGVSQSPRYKVTKRGQDVALRCDPISGHVSLYWYRQALGQGPEFLTYFNYEAQQDKSGLPNDRFSAERPEGSISTLTIQRTEQRDSAMYRCASSLDLGSPLHFGNGTRLTVT.

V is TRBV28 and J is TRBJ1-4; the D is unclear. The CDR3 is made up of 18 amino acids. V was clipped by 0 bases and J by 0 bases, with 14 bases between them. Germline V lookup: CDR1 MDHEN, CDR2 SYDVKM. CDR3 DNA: TGTGCCAGCAGTTTATGGTCCGGCAGGAGAGCAACTAATGAAAAACTGTTTTTT. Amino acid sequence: CASSLWSGRRATNEKLFF.

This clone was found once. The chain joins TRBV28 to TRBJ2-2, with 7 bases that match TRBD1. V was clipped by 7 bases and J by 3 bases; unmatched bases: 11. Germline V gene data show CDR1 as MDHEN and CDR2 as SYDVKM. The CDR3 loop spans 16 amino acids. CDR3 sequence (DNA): TGTGCCAGCACAAAGGACGAGACAGGGTACACCGGGGAGCTGTTTTTT. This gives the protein CASTKDETGYTGELFF.